The clone carrying this TCR beta chain has only a few counts. Its target is not known. Trimming cost V 1 base and J 1 base; bases outside gene matches: 3. Germline CDR1 is SGHTA and CDR2 is FQGTGA. The CDR3 spans 16 residues. The sample belongs to a study of T-cell memory formation after mild COVID-19. Study observations and caveats: Those CD4+ clones that contracted were mainly in CM and EM (CD8+ ones in EMRA).

TCRdb re-called the 5' RACE reads with MiXCR, one entry per CDR3 protein. The table lists about half a million distinct CDR3 sequences, around a sixth of them singletons. This TCR came from an adult woman who had mild COVID-19 (a few samples of this study predate the infection). Cell type and time point are not known. The genes are TRBV7-3 and TRBJ2-3; 9 bases fit TRBD2. The sequencing sample was made of PBMCs or a T cell subset sorted from them (not recorded which). The CDR3 loop is CASSLRVAGGTDTQYF. In DNA form, the CDR3 reads TGTGCCAGCAGCTTAAGGGTAGCGGGGGGCACAGATACGCAGTATTTT.